This T cell receptor beta chain comes out of a study of vaccination and CD4 T cells after COVID-19 (dated by TCRdb to about 2022). With regard to the full study: SARS-CoV-2 positivity had been established in the convalescent patients by nasal swab PCR, and mild disease was recorded in under ten of these patients and severe disease in one. The convalescent cohort comprised six males and four females, including two Hispanic individuals, seven Caucasians, two Asians and one multiracial person. The spike-specific CD4+ TCR repertoire was compared before and after mRNA vaccination in around ten COVID-19 convalescent patients and several infection-naive healthy vaccine recipients. Participants received two doses of either the Pfizer-BioNTech BNT162b2 vaccine (n=8) or the Moderna mRNA-1273 vaccine (n=2). Culture stimuli were overlapping spike peptide pools from SARS-CoV-2 and from the common cold coronaviruses HCoV-NL63, HCoV-OC43 and HCoV-229E. Post-COVID blood samples were collected from convalescent patients a median of around 96 days after diagnosis, with a range of about 35 to 170 days. Control cultures received a CEFX viral epitope pool as the positive control, an HIV-1 Nef peptide pool as the negative control, or no peptide. The time from the second vaccine dose to post-vaccine blood sampling had a median of roughly 79 days and ranged from roughly 13 to 241 days. Overall results and qualifications from the work: The median number of SARS-CoV-2-reactive clonotypes rose from approximately 20 after infection to a few dozen after vaccination, but the change was not significant. Only a relatively small number of convalescent patients were included in the study, and early timepoints following natural infection were not analyzed. Nearly all vaccine-specific clones in convalescent patients (304 of 307) were mono-reactive for SARS-CoV-2 spike rather than cross-reactive with common cold coronaviruses. Among convalescent patients, a median roughly 90% of the SARS-CoV-2-reactive clones seen after vaccination appeared only after vaccination, which suggests priming specific to the vaccine.

The sample holds a few counts of this clonotype. Its target antigen remains unknown. No much larger clone is present one base from it, and per-base qualities are unavailable. Reading the label with the study, this specimen's treatment or condition is: 10-day PBMC culture with coronavirus spike peptide pools or control peptides (ViraFEST assay). The study used the ViraFEST assay, which expanded antigen-specific T cells with peptide pools and then identified expanded clonotypes by TCR sequencing. Positive SARS-CoV-2 PCR tests in the convalescent patients dated from March to December 2020, before Alpha, Beta and Delta variants emerged in the United States. PBMCs were cultured at around 2 million per well in IMDM supplemented with approximately 5.4% human AB serum and 9 to 10 IU/ml IL-2, with 9.5 to 10 ug/ml peptide pools added. Half of the culture medium was replaced with fresh IL-2-containing medium on days 3 and 7. After 10 days of culture, CD4+ T cells were isolated by negative selection using the EasySep CD4+ T cell isolation kit. PBMCs were separated from whole blood using Ficoll-Paque Plus gradient centrifugation and then either used fresh or cryopreserved at -140C. In general, triplicate wells were set up for every culture condition.

From the cysteine through the phenylalanine, the CDR3 covers 13 amino acids. The entry retains the CDR3 DNA only, 39 bases that are in frame from base 1. The junction shows trimming of 10 bases on V and 5 bases on J, and the gene matches do not reach 7 bases of it. The germline V gene provides CDR1 SNHLY and CDR2 FYNNEI. Library construction relied on PCR. DNA from cultured CD4+ T cells underwent TCR sequencing with the Oncomine TCR Beta short-read assay at the Johns Hopkins FTIC core. The QIAamp micro DNA kit was used to extract genomic DNA from the cultured CD4+ T cells. Oncomine TCR Beta libraries made from cultured CD4+ T cells were pooled using unique dual indexes and sequenced on an Illumina iSeq 100. The paper's data handling went like this. Non-productive sequences were filtered out, and CDR3s that did not start with C, did not end with F or W, or were shorter than 7 amino acids were discarded. The MANAFEST web application identified antigen-specific clonotypes by comparing peptide-stimulated wells against reference wells and other culture wells. Positive clones required FDR below 0.05, an odds ratio above 5, and productive frequency above 0.1% in at least two of three replicate wells. A clonotype counted as cross-reactive if it showed significant expansion both in the SARS-CoV-2 spike wells and in at least one common cold coronavirus spike condition. Using R version 3.6.1, CDR3 homology was evaluated through Levenshtein distances (stringdist) along with unrooted phylogenetic trees (ape). The raw public reads went through TCRdb reprocessing: fastp at Q25, MiXCR clone calling, in-frame beta chains kept. CDR3 protein sequences are deduplicated, and each keeps its most common genes and DNA. Clone size and V and J calls follow TCRdb, not the original study. The sample table holds just under 20,000 distinct CDR3 sequences, of which around 52% were seen once. The leading ten clones occupy around 10% of the sample.

This clonotype was sampled from a human donor who had recovered from COVID-19. The sequenced sample consisted of CD4+ T cells from blood, cultured in vitro. This chain is built from TRBV2 and TRBJ1-1, and TRBD1 aligns with 10 junction nucleotides. The CDR3 protein is CANSRQGATEAFF. The DNA is TGTGCCAACTCTCGACAGGGGGCGACTGAAGCTTTCTTT.